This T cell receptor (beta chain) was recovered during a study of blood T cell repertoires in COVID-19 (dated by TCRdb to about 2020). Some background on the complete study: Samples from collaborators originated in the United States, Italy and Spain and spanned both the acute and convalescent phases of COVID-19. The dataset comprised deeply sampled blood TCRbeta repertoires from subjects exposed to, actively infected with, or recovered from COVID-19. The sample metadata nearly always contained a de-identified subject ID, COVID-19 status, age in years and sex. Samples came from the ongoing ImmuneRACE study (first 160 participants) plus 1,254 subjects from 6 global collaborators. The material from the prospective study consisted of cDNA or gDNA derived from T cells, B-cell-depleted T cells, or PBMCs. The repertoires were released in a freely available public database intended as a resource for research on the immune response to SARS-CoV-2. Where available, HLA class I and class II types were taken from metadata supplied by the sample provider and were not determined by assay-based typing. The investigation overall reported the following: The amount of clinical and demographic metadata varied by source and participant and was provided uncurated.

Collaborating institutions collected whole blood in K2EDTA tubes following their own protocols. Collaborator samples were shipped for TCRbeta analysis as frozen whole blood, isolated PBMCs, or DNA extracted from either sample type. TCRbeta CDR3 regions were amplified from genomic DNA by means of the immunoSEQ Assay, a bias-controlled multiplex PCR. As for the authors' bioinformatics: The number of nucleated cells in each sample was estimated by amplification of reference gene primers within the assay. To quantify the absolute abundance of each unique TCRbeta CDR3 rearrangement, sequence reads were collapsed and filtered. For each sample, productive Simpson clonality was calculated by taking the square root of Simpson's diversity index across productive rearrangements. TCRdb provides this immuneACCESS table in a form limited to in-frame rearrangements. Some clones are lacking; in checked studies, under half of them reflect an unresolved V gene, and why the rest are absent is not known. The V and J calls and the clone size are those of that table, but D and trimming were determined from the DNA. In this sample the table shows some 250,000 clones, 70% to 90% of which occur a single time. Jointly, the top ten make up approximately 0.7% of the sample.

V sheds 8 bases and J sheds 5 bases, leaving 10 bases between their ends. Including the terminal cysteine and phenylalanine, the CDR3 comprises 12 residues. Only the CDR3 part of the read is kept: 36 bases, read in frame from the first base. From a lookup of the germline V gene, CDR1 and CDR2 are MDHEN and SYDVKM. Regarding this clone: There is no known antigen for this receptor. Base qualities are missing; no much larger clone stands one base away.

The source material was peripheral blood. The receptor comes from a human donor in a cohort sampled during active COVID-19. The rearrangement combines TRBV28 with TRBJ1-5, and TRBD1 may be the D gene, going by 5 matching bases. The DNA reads TGTGCCAGCGGGGGAGGTGATCAGCCCCAGCATTTT. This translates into CASGGGDQPQHF. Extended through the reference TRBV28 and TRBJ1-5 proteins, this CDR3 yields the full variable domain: DVKVTQSSRYLVKRTGEKVFLECVQDMDHENMFWYRQDPGLGLRLIYFSYDVKMKEKGDIPEGYSVSREKKERFSLILESASTNQTSMYLCASGGGDQPQHFGDGTRLSIL.